One and the same sample provided the 21 T cell receptor beta chains below, sequenced in a study of OX40 agonist ivuxolimab in advanced cancers. Repertoires were generated with immunoSEQ multiplex PCR, while TCRdb's copy carries only in-frame clones and drops some. The table has some 50,000 clones, around 89% seen once. The sample consisted of CD4+ or CD8+ T cells sorted from blood, taken in a trial of the OX40 agonist ivuxolimab. All receptors derive from an adult with an advanced solid tumor such as melanoma, head and neck, liver or kidney cancer.

This rearrangement joins TRBV4-2 to TRBJ2-1; D may correspond to TRBD1 or TRBD2 (5 bases each). Deletions cut 0 bases from V and 5 bases from J, with 14 bases between. Germline assignment: CDR1 LGHNA and CDR2 YNFKEQ. This CDR3 is 16 amino acids long. CDR3 nucleotide sequence: TGTGCCAGCAGCCAAGAGGTATTTGGGGACCACAATGAGCAGTTCTTC. The encoded protein is CASSQEVFGDHNEQFF.

J is TRBJ1-3 and V is TRBV6-6; TRBD1 might be the D (6 bases). V was pared by 7 bases and J by 2 bases, with 12 bases between. The length of the CDR3 is 14 residues. Germline V gene sequence: CDR1 MNHNY, CDR2 SVGAGI (reference sequence). The CDR3 nucleotides read TGTGCCAGCAAAAAAGGGGGTGCTGGAAACACCATATATTTT. Translating it yields CASKKGGAGNTIYF.

The chain carries TRBV6-5 and TRBJ2-3; TRBD2 aligns across 7 bases. Germline V lookup: CDR1 MNHEY, CDR2 SVGAGI. The CDR3 consists of 14 residues. V lost 6 bases, J lost 0 bases, and 3 bases stayed unmatched. For the CDR3, the DNA is TGTGCCAGCAGCGAGCGGGACAGCACAGATACGCAGTATTTT. Translation gives CASSERDSTDTQYF.

The chain has TRBV6-1 and TRBJ1-1, with D hard to call. Germline-derived CDR1 and CDR2 are MNHNS and SASEGT. The CDR3 has 12 residues. V shed 6 bases and J shed 0 bases, with 5 bases lying between them. CDR3 protein: CASSSMNTEAFF. The CDR3 nucleotides are TGTGCCAGCAGCTCAATGAACACTGAAGCTTTCTTT.

This sequence joins TRBV20-1 and TRBJ1-1; no definite D call. The CDR3 runs to 9 residues. Between the trimmed V and J ends, which lost 6 bases and 10 bases, there was a span of 9 bases. Germline V lookup: CDR1 DFQATT, CDR2 SNEGSKA (reference sequence). The CDR3 bases are TGCAGTGCCACAGATACAGCTTTCTTT. It is translated as CSATDTAFF.

This clone was seen only once. V gene TRBV10-3 combines with J gene TRBJ2-7, with D possibly TRBD1 on 6 matching bases. CDR1 is ENHRY, CDR2 SYGVKD, per germline. The CDR3 has 12 residues. Trimming removed 11 bases from V and 6 bases from J, with 17 bases in between. CDR3 coding DNA: TGTGCCTCGTCGCTACAGGGCGCCGAGCAGTACTTC. It codes for CASSLQGAEQYF.

V usage is TRBV23-1 and J usage is TRBJ2-7; 10 bases are a match to TRBD1. Being an ORF, TRBV23-1 has a function that is uncertain. The CDR3 contains 14 residues. V lost 4 bases to trimming and J lost 4 bases; unmatched junction nucleotides: 4. The CDR3 loop is CASSPPGQGYEQYF. The CDR3 region has the DNA TGCGCCAGCAGTCCTCCGGGACAGGGGTACGAGCAGTACTTC.

The rearrangement links TRBV5-1 to TRBJ2-7, with D possibly being TRBD1 (6 bases). CDR3 length equals 14 residues. CDR1 is SGHRS, CDR2 YFSETQ, per germline. V lost 2 bases and J 5 bases, leaving 14 bases between the germline ends. CDR3 nucleotide sequence: TGCGCCAGCAGCTTAGGACAGCCCCAGGACGAGCAGTACTTC. Amino acid sequence: CASSLGQPQDEQYF.

This clone was counted only a few times. This chain uses TRBV7-3 with TRBJ2-1, with TRBD2 matching over 14 bases. V lost 4 bases to trimming and J lost 9 bases; unmatched junction nucleotides: 11. The germline V gene encodes CDR1 SGHTA and CDR2 FQGTGA. The CDR3 is 17 residues long. The chain's CDR3 is CASSSRTSGGLRGEQFF. DNA for the CDR3: TGTGCCAGCAGCTCCCGGACTAGCGGGGGGTTAAGAGGTGAGCAGTTCTTC.

The V and J genes are TRBV18 and TRBJ1-1; tentatively, D is TRBD1 (5 bases). Germline CDR1 KGHSH, CDR2 LQKENI. V gave up 6 bases and J gave up 1 base, with 9 bases separating them. This CDR3 is built from 13 residues. In DNA form, the CDR3 reads TGTGCCAGCTCCCAAACAGGGAACACTGAAGCTTTCTTT. It codes for CASSQTGNTEAFF.

This chain joins TRBV15 and TRBJ2-5; D could derive from TRBD1 or TRBD2 (6 bases each). The CDR3 loop spans 14 amino acids. Germline V gene data show CDR1 as LNHNV and CDR2 as YYDKDF (reference sequence). The V end lost 3 bases, the J end lost 4 bases, and 12 bases lay between the germline ends. The DNA of the CDR3 is TGTGCCACCAGCAGGTGGGGGGCGCGAGAGACCCAGTACTTC. Translating it yields CATSRWGARETQYF.

The chain couples TRBV7-3 to TRBJ2-1, with D uncertain. Trimming pared 5 bases from V and 7 bases from J, leaving 15 bases between. The germline V gene encodes CDR1 SGHTA and CDR2 FQGTGA. This CDR3 is 14 amino acids long. CDR3 coding DNA: TGTGCCAGCAGCCTCCTCGGAGCAGAAAATGAGCAGTTCTTC. Translating it yields CASSLLGAENEQFF.

The rearrangement joins TRBV10-3 to TRBJ2-7; D is possibly TRBD1 (6 bases). This CDR3 contains 15 residues. The V end lost 3 bases, the J end lost 3 bases, and 15 bases lay between the germline ends. The germline CDR1 and CDR2 sequences are ENHRY and SYGVKD. CDR3 region: CAISENRAVGYEQYF. The DNA of the CDR3 is TGTGCCATCAGTGAAAACAGGGCGGTGGGCTACGAGCAGTACTTC.

The chain is built from TRBV5-5 and TRBJ1-5; D is possibly TRBD1 (5 bases). Trimming removed 5 bases from V and 6 bases from J, with 15 bases in between. The CDR3 has 14 amino acids. Germline V gene sequence: CDR1 SGHKS, CDR2 YYEKEE (reference sequence). In DNA, the CDR3 is TGTGCCAGCAGTCAAGACAGCCGGGGTCAGCCCCAGCATTTT. Protein: CASSQDSRGQPQHF.

The chain employs TRBV5-1 and TRBJ2-2, with 7 bases matching TRBD1. The CDR3 is made up of 17 amino acids. V shed 4 bases, J shed 1 base, and the junction held 10 bases outside the gene matches. Germline-derived CDR1 and CDR2 are SGHRS and YFSETQ. CDR3 nucleotides: TGCGCCAGCAGCATCCAAGACAGGGCGTGGAACACCGGGGAGCTGTTTTTT. It codes for CASSIQDRAWNTGELFF.

The V and J genes are TRBV15 and TRBJ2-1, with D perhaps TRBD1 or TRBD2 (6 bases each). The germline V and J ends were trimmed by 1 base and 5 bases, with 15 bases remaining between them. CDR3 length: 16 amino acids. The germline CDR1 and CDR2 sequences are LNHNV and YYDKDF (reference sequence). CDR3 region: CATSRGGLANNNEQFF. DNA for the CDR3: TGTGCCACCAGCAGAGGGGGGCTAGCGAATAACAATGAGCAGTTCTTC.

The chain uses TRBV18 and TRBJ1-1; D not resolved. The CDR3 runs 14 residues. CDR1 is KGHSH and CDR2 is LQKENI in the germline V gene. V lost 1 base, J lost 1 base, and 7 bases lay in between. CDR3 DNA sequence: TGTGCCAGCTCACCACAAAGGGAGAACACTGAAGCTTTCTTT. This sequence encodes CASSPQRENTEAFF.

The chain joins TRBV28 to TRBJ1-2; 7 bases are shared with TRBD1. This CDR3 has 16 residues. The ends lost 4 bases at V and 5 bases at J; junction bases unmatched: 13. Germline values: CDR1 MDHEN, CDR2 SYDVKM. The CDR3 sequence: CASSSRTGFTSYGYTF. As DNA, the CDR3 is TGTGCCAGCAGTTCACGGACAGGCTTTACGAGTTATGGCTACACCTTC.

The chain carries TRBV5-4 and TRBJ2-7; TRBD2 matches at 7 bases. Per the germline V gene, CDR1 is SGHNT and CDR2 is YYREEE (reference sequence). The V and J ends lost 3 bases and 4 bases, in that order; junction bases with no gene match: 13. The CDR3 loop spans 16 amino acids. CDR3 nucleotide sequence: TGTGCCAGCAGCTCGGGTTGGGCGGGAGCGATATACGAGCAGTACTTC. As protein: CASSSGWAGAIYEQYF.

The gene calls are TRBV7-9 and TRBJ2-3; 8 nucleotides line up with TRBD2. The CDR3 is made up of 16 amino acids. Per the germline V gene, CDR1 is SEHNR and CDR2 is FQNEAQ (reference sequence). The V gene end was trimmed by 2 bases and the J gene end by 2 bases; junction bases not matched to a gene: 6. DNA for the CDR3: TGTGCCAGCAGCTTAATAACTAGCGGACTCACAGATACGCAGTATTTT. Its translation: CASSLITSGLTDTQYF.

The chain uses TRBV7-2 and TRBJ2-7; D is perhaps TRBD2 (5 bases). CDR3 length: 15 amino acids. The V end was cut by 1 base, the J end by 3 bases, with 13 bases between. Germline loops: CDR1 SGHTA, CDR2 FQGNSA. In DNA, the CDR3 is TGTGCCAGCAGCTTAGACGCGGGTAAATTCTACGAGCAGTACTTC. Its translation: CASSLDAGKFYEQYF.